A single sample is the source of the 32 T cell receptor beta chains below, sequenced in a study of shared clonotypes between healthy human individuals. Assay used: immunoSEQ multiplex PCR; TCRdb lists only in-frame clones, some missing. The table records 1,400,000 or so clones, around 98.5% of them present only once. Sequencing was carried out using naive CD4+ T cells sorted from blood. The subset is: CD45RA+ positively selected. The receptors come from a man aged 25-40 years in good health.

The rearrangement links TRBV30 to TRBJ2-6; 9 bases match TRBD1. The CDR3 is made up of 16 amino acids. Trimming cost V 0 bases and J 2 bases; bases outside gene matches: 2. CDR1 is GTSNPN, CDR2 SVGIG, per germline (reference sequence). CDR3 DNA sequence: TGTGCCTGGAGTGTAACAGGGGGCGCTGGGGCCAACGTCCTGACTTTC. Protein: CAWSVTGGAGANVLTF.

The rearrangement uses TRBV4-3 and TRBJ2-1; D tentatively fits TRBD1 or TRBD2 (5 bases each). Germline lookup yields CDR1 LGHNA and CDR2 YSLEER. This CDR3 is built from 15 residues. The V end was cut by 0 bases, the J end by 10 bases, with 16 bases between. The CDR3 is CASSQDLFGAVEQFF. The CDR3 coding sequence is TGCGCCAGCAGCCAAGATCTCTTCGGGGCGGTGGAGCAGTTCTTC.

The chain employs TRBV5-1 and TRBJ1-1, with D possibly matching TRBD1 (6 bases). Trimming left V 0 bases short and J 6 bases short, with 12 bases between. The CDR3 extends over 14 amino acids. Per the germline V gene, CDR1 is SGHRS and CDR2 is YFSETQ. CDR3 in amino acids: CASSLGATGSEAFF. The CDR3 DNA follows: TGCGCCAGCAGCTTGGGGGCGACAGGATCTGAAGCTTTCTTT.

This chain joins TRBV19 and TRBJ2-7; 14 bases align to TRBD2. CDR3 length: 21 residues. Trimming removed 3 bases from V and 3 bases from J; junction bases left unmatched: 19. Germline CDR1 reads LNHDA; CDR2 reads SQIVND (reference sequence). The CDR3 DNA reads TGTGCCAGTAGTATTTACGTACGTTTGGGACCGGGACTAGCGGGAGACTACGAGCAGTACTTC. This sequence encodes CASSIYVRLGPGLAGDYEQYF.

The V gene is TRBV18, the J gene TRBJ1-1; the D is unclear. V was shortened by 3 bases and J by 3 bases, with 14 bases between the two germline ends. CDR3 length: 15 residues. CDR1 is KGHSH, CDR2 LQKENI, per germline. In DNA form, the CDR3 reads TGTGCCAGCTCACCCTCTGAGGGCTGGGACACTGAAGCTTTCTTT. This encodes CASSPSEGWDTEAFF. The whole variable domain, filled in from reference TRBV18 and TRBJ1-1, reads NAGVMQNPRHLVRRRGQEARLRCSPMKGHSHVYWYRQLPEEGLKFMVYLQKENIIDESGMPKERFSAEFPKEGPSILRIQQVVRGDSAAYFCASSPSEGWDTEAFFGQGTRLTVV.

As regards this clone: This sample also contains other DNA sequences that code for the same CDR3. J is TRBJ2-1 and V is TRBV18, with D maybe TRBD1 (6 bases). Germline V gene data show CDR1 as KGHSH and CDR2 as LQKENI. V was shortened by 4 bases and J by 4 bases, with 8 bases between the two germline ends. This CDR3 contains 13 residues. The CDR3 coding sequence is TGTGCCAGCTCACAGGGGGTTTACAATGAGCAGTTCTTC. Amino acid sequence: CASSQGVYNEQFF.

V usage is TRBV7-2 and J usage is TRBJ2-7; TRBD2 aligns across 9 bases. The CDR3 totals 17 residues. V shed 1 base, J shed 6 bases, and the junction held 13 bases outside the gene matches. Germline assignment: CDR1 SGHTA and CDR2 FQGNSA. The DNA of the CDR3 is TGTGCCAGCAGCTTAGTTCAACTAGCGGGCCTCAGGGGCGAGCAGTACTTC. Protein product: CASSLVQLAGLRGEQYF. Looking up the rest from reference TRBV7-2 and TRBJ2-7 gives the full variable domain: GAGVSQSPSNKVTEKGKDVELRCDPISGHTALYWYRQSLGQGLEFLIYFQGNSAPDKSGLPSDRFSAERTGGSVSTLTIQRTQQEDSAVYLCASSLVQLAGLRGEQYFGPGTRLTVT.

V gene TRBV7-2 combines with J gene TRBJ2-1; unclear D gene. Germline V gene sequence: CDR1 SGHTA, CDR2 FQGNSA. This CDR3 spans 14 amino acids. The V end was cut by 1 base, the J end by 4 bases, with 8 bases between. The CDR3 nucleotides are TGTGCCAGCAGCTTAGTTAACAGATACAATGAGCAGTTCTTC. This translates into CASSLVNRYNEQFF.

This chain links TRBV7-7 with TRBJ2-1; 14 bases map to TRBD2. J gave up 9 bases and V 5 bases, and 9 bases lay outside the gene matches. This CDR3 contains 16 residues. CDR1 and CDR2 (germline): SSHAT, FNYEAQ (reference sequence). The CDR3 here is CASSPGTSGSGSEQFF. The CDR3 coding sequence is TGTGCCAGCAGCCCCGGGACTAGCGGGAGTGGGAGTGAGCAGTTCTTC.

This rearrangement joins TRBV10-1 to TRBJ2-7, with a weak D call TRBD2 (6 bases). This CDR3 has 14 residues. V lost 10 bases to trimming and J lost 3 bases, with 19 bases between them. Germline V CDR1 and CDR2: WNHNN, SYGVQD (reference sequence). The CDR3 reads CATSRRASGYEQYF. The CDR3 DNA is TGCGCCACCTCAAGGAGGGCCAGCGGCTACGAGCAGTACTTC.

This chain uses TRBV6-5 with TRBJ2-3, with D perhaps TRBD1 (5 bases). CDR3 length equals 14 residues. Germline CDR1 MNHEY, CDR2 SVGAGI. V gave up 3 bases and J gave up 5 bases, with 12 bases separating them. CDR3 amino acids: CASSYRQSQDTQYF. In DNA, the CDR3 is TGTGCCAGCAGTTATAGACAGAGCCAAGATACGCAGTATTTT.

The chain links TRBV6-1 to TRBJ1-5, with 11 bases fitting TRBD1. The CDR3 has 15 amino acids. V trimming: 8 bases; J trimming: 5 bases; junction bases outside the gene matches: 8. The germline V gene has CDR1 MNHNS and CDR2 SASEGT. CDR3: CASFPGTGGHQPQHF. The DNA of the CDR3 is TGTGCCAGCTTTCCCGGGACAGGGGGTCATCAGCCCCAGCATTTT.

The chain joins TRBV7-2 to TRBJ2-7; the match to TRBD1 covers 7 bases. Trimming took 5 bases from V and 1 from J; bases not matched to a gene: 17. From germline, CDR1 is SGHTA and CDR2 FQGNSA. There are 18 residues in the CDR3. The CDR3, as DNA: TGTGCCAGCAGCCTAACGCCACCCCAGGGGGTGGAATCCTACGAGCAGTACTTC. Translating gives CASSLTPPQGVESYEQYF.

The V call is TRBV6-6, the J call TRBJ1-3; 8 nucleotides agree with TRBD1. The V segment lost 4 bases and the J segment 2 bases; nucleotides outside the gene matches: 4. There are 15 residues in the CDR3. CDR1 and CDR2 from the germline V gene are MNHNY and SVGAGI (reference sequence). Here the CDR3 reads CASSFTGGTGNTIYF. For the CDR3, the DNA is TGTGCCAGCAGTTTCACAGGGGGAACTGGAAACACCATATATTTT.

The chain is built from TRBV12-5 and TRBJ2-7; D not resolved. The CDR3 is 14 residues long. Germline loops: CDR1 LGHNT, CDR2 FRNRAP. V gave up 5 bases and J gave up 5 bases, with 16 bases separating them. CDR3 coding DNA: TGTGCTAGTGGTCCTCCCTCGAGACCGGACGAGCAGTACTTC. This gives the protein CASGPPSRPDEQYF.

This chain joins TRBV4-3 and TRBJ2-1; 7 nucleotides align to TRBD2. CDR3 length: 14 residues. Unmatched junction bases numbered 6, after V lost 10 bases and J lost 0 bases. Germline-derived CDR1 and CDR2 are LGHNA and YSLEER. CDR3 nucleotide sequence: TGCGCCACCAGGCGGGGGAGCTCCTACAATGAGCAGTTCTTC. Its translation is CATRRGSSYNEQFF.

The genes are TRBV7-7 and TRBJ2-1; 8 bases map to TRBD2. Germline lookup yields CDR1 SSHAT and CDR2 FNYEAQ (reference sequence). The CDR3 has 17 residues. The ends lost 0 bases at V and 6 bases at J; junction bases unmatched: 10. The CDR3 protein is CASSLAAGAPEGNEQFF. The CDR3 DNA reads as TGTGCCAGCAGCTTAGCAGCGGGAGCGCCGGAAGGCAATGAGCAGTTCTTC.

As to this clone: The same CDR3 is also encoded by other DNA sequences in this sample. The V call is TRBV5-1, the J call TRBJ2-1; 11 bases line up with TRBD2. In germline, CDR1 is SGHRS, CDR2 YFSETQ. CDR3 length equals 15 residues. V was pared by 0 bases and J by 7 bases, with 3 bases of the junction left unmatched. The chain's CDR3 is CASSLGTSGYNEQFF. DNA for the CDR3: TGCGCCAGCAGCTTGGGGACTAGCGGGTATAATGAGCAGTTCTTC.

V usage is TRBV7-7 and J usage is TRBJ2-3; D remains unclear. V was trimmed by 5 bases and J by 0 bases, leaving 15 bases between them. Germline CDR1 and CDR2: SSHAT and FNYEAQ (reference sequence). This CDR3 region has 16 residues. The DNA for the CDR3 is TGTGCCAGCAGCCCTGGTTATGGTTCTAGCACAGATACGCAGTATTTT. This gives the protein CASSPGYGSSTDTQYF.

The chain links TRBV6-1 to TRBJ2-3; a weak D match, TRBD2 (5 bases). Germline loops: CDR1 MNHNS, CDR2 SASEGT. V lost 0 bases and J lost 2, with 9 bases in between. The CDR3 runs 15 residues. The CDR3 DNA reads TGTGCCAGCAGTGAAGCGAGCGGTAACACAGATACGCAGTATTTT. Translation: CASSEASGNTDTQYF.

This rearrangement joins TRBV2 to TRBJ2-2; tentatively, D is TRBD1 (6 bases). Germline values: CDR1 SNHLY, CDR2 FYNNEI. V lost 3 bases and J lost 0, with 8 bases in between. This CDR3 is 15 amino acids long. In DNA, the CDR3 is TGTGCCAGCAGTGAGGGGGCCTCGAACACCGGGGAGCTGTTTTTT. As protein: CASSEGASNTGELFF.

The chain employs TRBV7-9 and TRBJ1-2; D not resolved. In germline, CDR1 is SEHNR, CDR2 FQNEAQ (reference sequence). The CDR3 has 14 amino acids. The ends were cut back, 5 bases at V and 8 bases at J, with 18 bases in the middle. Here the CDR3 reads CASSPGFLVGGYTF. The CDR3, as DNA: TGTGCCAGCAGCCCGGGATTCCTTGTGGGCGGCTACACCTTC.

Of note for this clone: The sample has other DNA sequences that encode this CDR3 too. The CDR3 region is CASSEFRGTDTQYF. CDR3 DNA: TGTGCCAGCAGTGAGTTCCGCGGCACAGATACGCAGTATTTT. V and J are TRBV2 and TRBJ2-3; D ambiguous. The CDR3 consists of 14 residues. The V gene's germline CDR1 is SNHLY and CDR2 FYNNEI. The V end was cut by 3 bases, the J end by 1 base, with 8 bases between.

V usage is TRBV9 and J usage is TRBJ1-1; 10 positions match TRBD1. The CDR3 extends over 15 amino acids. V lost 2 bases and J lost 8; bases outside the gene matches: 9. Germline V gene sequence: CDR1 SGDLS, CDR2 YYNGEE. The chain's CDR3 is CASSVQAGTGVEAFF. CDR3 nucleotides: TGTGCCAGCAGCGTCCAAGCCGGGACAGGGGTCGAAGCTTTCTTT.

The rearrangement links TRBV27 to TRBJ2-4; maybe TRBD2 (5 bases). Germline V CDR1 and CDR2: MNHEY, SMNVEV (reference sequence). V was cut by 5 bases and J by 0 bases, with 17 bases left in between. This CDR3 region has 17 residues. CDR3 protein: CASSGPRGGLAKNIQYF. The CDR3 DNA reads TGTGCCAGCAGTGGACCTCGTGGAGGACTAGCCAAAAACATTCAGTACTTC.

Turning to this clone: This same CDR3 is encoded by further DNA sequences in the sample. The chain couples TRBV2 to TRBJ2-1, with D hard to call. The V end was cut by 7 bases, the J end by 1 base, with 8 bases between. The CDR3 runs to 13 residues. Germline assignment: CDR1 SNHLY and CDR2 FYNNEI. The CDR3 coding sequence is TGTGCCAGCACCTCTGGGTCCTACAATGAGCAGTTCTTC. It encodes CASTSGSYNEQFF.

The V and J genes are TRBV11-2 and TRBJ2-1, with TRBD2 identical over 9 bases. The CDR3 is 15 residues long. Germline values: CDR1 SGHAT, CDR2 FQNNGV. V shed 5 bases, J shed 7 bases, and the junction held 9 bases outside the gene matches. CDR3 nucleotide sequence: TGTGCCAGCAGCCGACAAAGCGGGAGGTCGAATGAGCAGTTCTTC. Amino acids: CASSRQSGRSNEQFF.

This chain connects TRBV29-1 to TRBJ2-7, with 10 positions matching TRBD2. The length of the CDR3 is 13 residues. V was pared by 5 bases and J by 5 bases, with 6 bases of the junction left unmatched. In germline, CDR1 is SQVTM, CDR2 ANQGSEA. The DNA for the CDR3 is TGCAGCGTTCCTAGCGGGAGCCCCCACGAGCAGTACTTC. This sequence encodes CSVPSGSPHEQYF.

This clone was seen only once. CDR3 in DNA: TGTGCCAGCAGCTTACAACTAGCGGGAGGTAACGAGCAGTACTTC. It codes for CASSLQLAGGNEQYF. The V gene is TRBV7-6, the J gene TRBJ2-7; 12 nucleotides line up with TRBD2. The CDR3 spans 15 residues. The germline gives CDR1 SGHVS, CDR2 FNYEAQ. V lost 2 bases, J lost 5 bases, and 4 bases stayed unmatched.

The genes are TRBV9 and TRBJ2-5; a possible D gene is TRBD1 (6 bases). CDR1 is SGDLS, CDR2 YYNGEE, per germline. This CDR3 is 14 amino acids long. V lost 2 bases and J 1 base, leaving 9 bases between the germline ends. CDR3 amino acids: CASSVDRRQETQYF. For the CDR3, the DNA is TGTGCCAGCAGCGTGGACAGACGCCAAGAGACCCAGTACTTC.

The rearrangement joins TRBV6-1 to TRBJ1-4, with a weak D call TRBD1 (6 bases). Germline lookup yields CDR1 MNHNS and CDR2 SASEGT. The CDR3 extends over 15 amino acids. Trimming pared 5 bases from V and 3 bases from J, leaving 13 bases between. The CDR3 bases are TGTGCCAGCAGTCCCCGGGACAAGGCTAATGAAAAACTGTTTTTT. Its protein is CASSPRDKANEKLFF.

The J gene is TRBJ2-5, the V gene TRBV5-1, with TRBD2 identical over 12 bases. Germline V gene data show CDR1 as SGHRS and CDR2 as YFSETQ. The CDR3 is 17 amino acids. The V gene end was trimmed by 4 bases and the J gene end by 2 bases; junction bases not matched to a gene: 9. Here the CDR3 DNA reads TGCGCCAGCAGCCCTTTCGGGACTAGCGGGTTTCAAGAGACCCAGTACTTC. It encodes CASSPFGTSGFQETQYF.